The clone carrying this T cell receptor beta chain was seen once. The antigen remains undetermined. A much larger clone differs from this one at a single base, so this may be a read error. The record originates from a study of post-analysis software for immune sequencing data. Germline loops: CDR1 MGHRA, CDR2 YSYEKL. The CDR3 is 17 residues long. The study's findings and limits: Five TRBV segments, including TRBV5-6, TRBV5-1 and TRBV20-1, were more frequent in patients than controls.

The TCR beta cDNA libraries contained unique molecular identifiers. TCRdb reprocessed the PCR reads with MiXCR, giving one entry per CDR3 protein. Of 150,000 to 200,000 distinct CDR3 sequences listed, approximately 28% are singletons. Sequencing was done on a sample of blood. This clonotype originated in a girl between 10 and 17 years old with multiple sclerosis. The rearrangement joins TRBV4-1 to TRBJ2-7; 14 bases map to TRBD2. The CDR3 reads CANSLTGTSGSFNEQYF. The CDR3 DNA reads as TGCGCCAACAGCCTGACCGGGACTAGCGGGAGCTTCAACGAGCAGTACTTC.